Shown below are 28 T cell receptor beta chains from a single sample sequenced in a study of CD8 T cells in ankylosing spondylitis. TCRdb processed the 5' RACE reads anew with MiXCR; each CDR3 protein has one entry. The repertoire includes nearly 250,000 distinct CDR3 sequences, approximately 30% of them detected once, and roughly 4.2% sits in the top ten. Sequenced sample: blood, either unsorted or a sorted T cell fraction (not recorded which). All receptors come from a male donor with ankylosing spondylitis or in good health (not recorded which).

This clonotype came up once. The CDR3 sequence: CSARRESSYNEQFF. The CDR3, as DNA: TGCAGTGCTAGAAGGGAGAGCTCCTACAATGAGCAGTTCTTC. The V call is TRBV20-1, the J call TRBJ2-1; possible D gene TRBD2, 5 bases. Germline V gives CDR1 DFQATT, CDR2 SNEGSKA (reference sequence). V gave up 2 bases and J gave up 0 bases, with 8 bases separating them. The CDR3 is 14 residues long.

This clonotype was recorded a few times. The chain employs TRBV20-1 and TRBJ2-5, with a tentative D call TRBD1 (6 bases). Germline assignment: CDR1 DFQATT and CDR2 SNEGSKA (reference sequence). The CDR3 is 14 residues long. V lost 3 bases to trimming and J lost 4 bases, with 15 bases between them. CDR3 in amino acids: CSASDTGLPETQYF. CDR3 nucleotides: TGCAGTGCTAGCGACACAGGGTTACCAGAGACCCAGTACTTC.

V usage is TRBV12-3 or TRBV12-4 and J usage is TRBJ1-5; D is unresolved. The CDR3 covers 14 residues. The germline V and J ends were trimmed by 8 bases and 6 bases, with 17 bases remaining between them. DNA for the CDR3: TGTGCCAGCGGTTCTAGCGCCTCGGCTCAGCCCCAGCATTTT. Its protein is CASGSSASAQPQHF.

This clonotype came up a few times. The V call is TRBV6-5, the J call TRBJ2-7, with TRBD1 matching 7 bases. With 2 bases clipped from V and 4 bases from J, the junction kept 5 bases outside the gene matches. The CDR3 consists of 14 residues. Per germline, CDR1 MNHEY and CDR2 SVGAGI. The DNA of the CDR3 is TGTGCCAGCAGTTACGGGACAGCCTATTACGAGCAGTACTTC. Residues: CASSYGTAYYEQYF.

This clonotype was seen only a few times. The J gene is TRBJ2-1, the V gene TRBV10-3; 10 bases agree with TRBD2. CDR3 size: 14 residues. Germline trimming cut 4 bases from V and 9 bases from J; bases unmatched to any gene: 6. Germline V gene sequence: CDR1 ENHRY, CDR2 SYGVKD. The CDR3 is CAISGTSGTAEQFF. CDR3 nucleotides: TGTGCCATCAGTGGGACTAGCGGAACGGCTGAGCAGTTCTTC.

A few counts support this clonotype. The V and J genes are TRBV20-1 and TRBJ2-3; D is ambiguous. Germline V CDR1 and CDR2: DFQATT, SNEGSKA (reference sequence). Trimming took off 3 bases at V and 1 base at J, with 17 bases between the two ends. The CDR3 sequence is 16 residues long. The CDR3 here is CSASLAARSGTDTQYF. Written as DNA, the CDR3 is TGCAGTGCTAGTCTCGCAGCCCGAAGTGGCACAGATACGCAGTATTTT.

The chain has TRBV6-5 and TRBJ2-3, with D unresolved. V lost 4 bases to trimming and J lost 0 bases, with 14 bases between them. The CDR3 runs to 16 residues. Per the germline V gene, CDR1 is MNHEY and CDR2 is SVGAGI. For the CDR3, the DNA is TGTGCCAGCAGTTCCCGGTTCCTTACTAGCACAGATACGCAGTATTTT. Protein: CASSSRFLTSTDTQYF.

Concerning this clonotype: One end of the junction does not line up with germline, which may come from a read error. J is TRBJ2-2 and V is TRBV5-1; D is ambiguous. Germline CDR1 reads SGHRS; CDR2 reads YFSETQ. This CDR3 is 13 amino acids long. In DNA form, the CDR3 reads TGTGCCAGCAGTTTAGCGAACACCGGGGAGCTGTTTTTT. This codes for CASSLANTGELFF.

This clonotype was counted a few times. In DNA, the CDR3 is TGTGCCAGCAGCTTAGTGCTGGCTAGCGGGGGGAGTCACACAGATACGCAGTATTTT. It codes for CASSLVLASGGSHTDTQYF. The V gene is TRBV7-6, the J gene TRBJ2-3, with 11 bases aligning to TRBD2. V lost 1 base to trimming and J lost 2 bases; unmatched junction nucleotides: 11. Germline V CDR1 and CDR2: SGHVS, FNYEAQ. CDR3 length: 19 amino acids.

This clonotype appeared a few times. The rearrangement joins TRBV12-3 or TRBV12-4 to TRBJ1-1; possible D gene TRBD1, 5 bases. V lost 10 bases to trimming and J lost 4 bases, with 19 bases between them. The CDR3 runs to 14 residues. CDR3: CATVGGARGTEAFF. The CDR3 DNA sequence: TGTGCCACCGTCGGCGGGGCGCGTGGCACTGAAGCTTTCTTT.

In regard to this clonotype: A junction end diverges from the germline sequence, so it may reflect a read error. The rearrangement uses TRBV20-1 and TRBJ2-3; 8 nucleotides match TRBD2. CDR1 DFQATT and CDR2 SNEGSKA come from the germline V gene (reference sequence). This CDR3 is built from 17 residues. As DNA, the CDR3 is TGCTGTGCTAGGGGGGGGCCCGAGGTAGCGGGAACAGATACGCAGTATTTT. This gives the protein CCARGGPEVAGTDTQYF.

In its sample, this clonotype was seen a few times. This chain links TRBV12-3 or TRBV12-4 with TRBJ2-1, with TRBD1 as a possible D gene (7 bases). This CDR3 region has 11 residues. V was clipped by 6 bases and J by 11 bases, with 11 bases between them. The CDR3: CASSRGDKQFF. The CDR3 bases are TGTGCCAGCAGCAGGGGGGATAAGCAGTTCTTC.

The chain employs TRBV5-1 and TRBJ2-5; perhaps D is TRBD1 or TRBD2 (6 bases each). This CDR3 comprises 19 residues. V lost 5 bases and J 5 bases, leaving 31 bases between the germline ends. CDR1 is SGHRS, CDR2 YFSETQ, per germline. This chain's CDR3 is CASRGGPFFRGPHSETQYF. The CDR3 DNA sequence: TGCGCCAGCAGAGGCGGTCCGTTCTTCCGGGGGCCGCATTCGGAGACCCAGTACTTC.

J is TRBJ2-1 and V is TRBV29-1; D possibly corresponds to TRBD2 (5 bases). Trimming removed 7 bases from V and 0 bases from J, with 10 bases in between. This CDR3 is 13 amino acids long. CDR1 SQVTM and CDR2 ANQGSEA come from the germline V gene. The CDR3 coding sequence is TGCAGCGGCAGACTAAGCTCCTACAATGAGCAGTTCTTC. Translated, it gives CSGRLSSYNEQFF.

This clonotype showed up just a few times. This sequence joins TRBV5-1 and TRBJ2-7, with D perhaps matching TRBD1 (6 bases). This CDR3 spans 13 amino acids. Trimming stripped 3 bases from V and 5 bases from J, with 12 bases between. Germline V gives CDR1 SGHRS, CDR2 YFSETQ. The CDR3 here is CASSSRTVDEQYF. The CDR3 DNA sequence: TGCGCCAGCAGCTCCCGGACAGTGGACGAGCAGTACTTC.

This clonotype showed up just a few times. This chain joins TRBV4-1 and TRBJ2-7; 9 nucleotides line up with TRBD2. The CDR3 runs 15 residues. V was clipped by 0 bases and J by 2 bases; unmatched bases: 2. Germline CDR1 is MGHRA and CDR2 is YSYEKL. The CDR3 DNA sequence: TGCGCCAGCAGCCAAGATGAGCGGGGGGCCTACGAGCAGTACTTC. Its translation: CASSQDERGAYEQYF.

This clonotype was observed a handful of times. This chain joins TRBV3-1 and TRBJ2-6; D might be TRBD2 (6 bases). V lost 2 bases and J lost 2, with 7 bases in between. CDR1 is LGHDT and CDR2 is YNNKEL in the germline V gene (reference sequence). The CDR3 runs 15 residues. The CDR3 DNA is TGTGCCAGCAGCCAACGGGAGCCTGGGGCCAACGTCCTGACTTTC. Protein sequence: CASSQREPGANVLTF.

V usage is TRBV7-9 and J usage is TRBJ2-3; D is possibly TRBD2 (6 bases). The V gene's germline CDR1 is SEHNR and CDR2 FQNEAQ (reference sequence). The CDR3 runs 15 residues. V was pared by 3 bases and J by 1 base, with 11 bases between. The CDR3 DNA follows: TGTGCCAGCAGCTTTTTATGGGAGGGCACAGATACGCAGTATTTT. It translates to CASSFLWEGTDTQYF.

This clonotype was counted ten times or more. This chain connects TRBV7-6 to TRBJ2-3; no reliable D call. The CDR3 length is 12 residues. V shed 6 bases and J shed 5 bases, with 9 bases lying between them. Per the germline V gene, CDR1 is SGHVS and CDR2 is FNYEAQ. The DNA for the CDR3 is TGTGCCAGCAGTTGGCGGCGAGATACGCAGTATTTT. Amino acids: CASSWRRDTQYF.

The chain is built from TRBV20-1 and TRBJ2-3; 9 positions match TRBD2. Germline V gene data show CDR1 as DFQATT and CDR2 as SNEGSKA (reference sequence). This CDR3 is 14 amino acids long. The V segment lost 3 bases and the J segment 5 bases; nucleotides outside the gene matches: 6. The CDR3 protein is CSASIAGVKDTQYF. The DNA of the CDR3 is TGCAGTGCTAGTATAGCGGGGGTGAAAGATACGCAGTATTTT.

This clonotype was seen more than once but under ten times. The chain joins TRBV12-3 or TRBV12-4 to TRBJ1-5; D gene uncertain. Trimming stripped 5 bases from V and 0 bases from J, with 11 bases between. The CDR3 runs 15 residues. CDR3 residues: CASSLGQNSNQPQHF. CDR3 sequence (DNA): TGTGCCAGCAGTCTTGGGCAGAATAGCAATCAGCCCCAGCATTTT.

There are a few counts of this clonotype. V is TRBV15 and J is TRBJ2-1; 11 positions match TRBD2. The CDR3 runs 19 residues. Germline assignment: CDR1 LNHNV and CDR2 YYDKDF (reference sequence). Trimming at V came to 9 bases and at J to 0 bases, leaving 16 bases not matched to a gene. The CDR3 protein is CATASLAGGQTISYNEQFF. The CDR3 region has the DNA TGTGCCACAGCCTCGCTAGCGGGGGGTCAAACGATCTCCTACAATGAGCAGTTCTTC.

This clonotype was found a few times. The chain combines TRBV9 with TRBJ2-1, with D possibly being TRBD2 (6 bases). This CDR3 region has 15 residues. Trimming removed 0 bases at V and 4 bases at J, with 11 bases between. Germline-derived CDR1 and CDR2 are SGDLS and YYNGEE. CDR3 sequence (DNA): TGTGCCAGCAGCGTAGAAGGGGACTCTTACAATGAGCAGTTCTTC. Amino acids: CASSVEGDSYNEQFF.

The chain joins TRBV5-1 to TRBJ2-3; D is ambiguous. CDR3 length: 15 residues. The V end lost 2 bases, the J end lost 4 bases, and 14 bases lay between the germline ends. Germline lookup yields CDR1 SGHRS and CDR2 YFSETQ. The CDR3 loop reads CASSLGRALADTQYF. The CDR3 nucleotides read TGCGCCAGCAGCTTAGGTAGGGCGTTGGCAGATACGCAGTATTTT.

This chain joins TRBV7-2 and TRBJ2-7; D perhaps matches TRBD1 (5 bases). The CDR3 has 13 residues. The V end was cut by 7 bases, the J end by 5 bases, with 15 bases between. Germline CDR1 and CDR2: SGHTA and FQGNSA. The CDR3 is CASKLGPPNEQYF. The CDR3 DNA follows: TGTGCCAGCAAGCTGGGGCCCCCAAACGAGCAGTACTTC.

This sequence joins TRBV27 and TRBJ2-3; perhaps TRBD1 as D (5 bases). CDR1 MNHEY and CDR2 SMNVEV come from the germline V gene (reference sequence). There are 13 residues in the CDR3. V shed 9 bases and J shed 6 bases, with 16 bases lying between them. CDR3 region: CASSPGNGDTQYF. In DNA form, the CDR3 reads TGTGCCAGTTCACCAGGGAACGGGGATACGCAGTATTTT.

The chain has TRBV6-1 and TRBJ2-7; 7 bases map to TRBD2. Germline CDR1 and CDR2: MNHNS and SASEGT. This CDR3 comprises 14 residues. With V trimmed by 6 bases and J by 3 bases, 8 bases remained unmatched. The DNA of the CDR3 is TGTGCCAGCAGGGGAGGGACGGGGGACTACGAGCAGTACTTC. Amino acids: CASRGGTGDYEQYF.

The chain links TRBV7-9 to TRBJ2-1; D remains ambiguous. Deletions cut 6 bases from V and 8 bases from J, with 11 bases between. Per the germline V gene, CDR1 is SEHNR and CDR2 is FQNEAQ (reference sequence). This CDR3 has 12 amino acids. The CDR3 bases are TGTGCCAGCAGTCCGATTGGGGATGAGCAGTTCTTC. Encoded protein: CASSPIGDEQFF.